The 20 T cell receptor beta chains reported below all come from one sample, sequenced in a study of T-cell memory formation after mild COVID-19. TCRdb recomputed calls from the 5' RACE reads with MiXCR, one row per CDR3 protein. The data contain about 150,000 distinct CDR3 sequences, more than 14% of them singletons. The source material was PBMCs or a T cell subset sorted from them (not recorded which). All receptors derive from an adult woman who had mild COVID-19 (a few samples of this study predate the infection). Cell type and time point are not known.

The chain is built from TRBV4-1 and TRBJ1-2; D is perhaps TRBD1 (6 bases). Germline CDR1 MGHRA, CDR2 YSYEKL. V was shortened by 7 bases and J by 2 bases, with 17 bases between the two germline ends. This CDR3 has 15 residues. The CDR3 DNA reads as TGCGCCAGCACCCTTAGACCAGGGGACAACTATGGCTACACCTTC. Amino acids: CASTLRPGDNYGYTF.

This clonotype was detected only a few times. The J gene is TRBJ1-1, the V gene TRBV6-6; tentative D call: TRBD1 (5 bases). Germline assignment: CDR1 MNHNY and CDR2 SVGAGI (reference sequence). The ends were cut back, 3 bases at V and 1 base at J, with 18 bases in the middle. CDR3 size: 17 residues. The CDR3 sequence is CASSYGPGGRANTEAFF. CDR3 nucleotide sequence: TGTGCCAGCAGTTATGGTCCCGGCGGCAGGGCGAACACTGAAGCTTTCTTT.

This clonotype was found a few times. The J gene is TRBJ2-1, the V gene TRBV9; D is undetermined. Trimming took 0 bases from V and 8 from J, leaving 9 bases between them. CDR3 length: 13 amino acids. CDR1 and CDR2 (germline): SGDLS, YYNGEE. The CDR3 sequence is CASSVAPPDEQFF. CDR3 sequence (DNA): TGTGCCAGCAGCGTAGCTCCCCCCGATGAGCAGTTCTTC. Drawing the rest from reference TRBV9 and TRBJ2-1, the complete variable domain is DSGVTQTPKHLITATGQRVTLRCSPRSGDLSVYWYQQSLDQGLQFLIQYYNGEERAKGNILERFSAQQFPDLHSELNLSSLELGDSALYFCASSVAPPDEQFFGPGTRLTVL.

The chain joins TRBV5-1 to TRBJ2-5; TRBD2 might be the D (6 bases). The CDR3 runs to 15 residues. The germline V gene has CDR1 SGHRS and CDR2 YFSETQ. The V gene lost 2 bases and the J gene lost 3 bases, with 14 bases spanning the gap. Written as DNA, the CDR3 is TGCGCCAGCAGCTTCGGTGTGTCGGGGGAAGAGACCCAGTACTTC. Translation: CASSFGVSGEETQYF.

The chain joins TRBV5-1 to TRBJ2-1, with 9 nucleotides matching TRBD1. The junction had 11 bases not matched to a gene; V was cut back by 3 bases and J by 7 bases. The CDR3 has 16 amino acids. Germline V lookup: CDR1 SGHRS, CDR2 YFSETQ. The CDR3 spells CASSSTRDRAGNEQFF. In DNA form, the CDR3 reads TGCGCCAGCAGCTCGACCCGGGACAGGGCTGGAAATGAGCAGTTCTTC.

Ten or more counts support this clonotype. This chain connects TRBV5-1 to TRBJ2-3, with D possibly being TRBD1 (6 bases). V lost 4 bases, J lost 4 bases, and 16 bases lay in between. The CDR3 spans 15 residues. Germline V lookup: CDR1 SGHRS, CDR2 YFSETQ. The CDR3 DNA is TGCGCCAGCAGCGTATTCAGGGGAAGCGCAGATACGCAGTATTTT. Its translation is CASSVFRGSADTQYF. Full variable domain (remainder filled in from reference TRBV5-1 and TRBJ2-3): KAGVTQTPRYLIKTRGQQVTLSCSPISGHRSVSWYQQTPGQGLQFLFEYFSETQRNKGNFPGRFSGRQFSNSRSEMNVSTLELGDSALYLCASSVFRGSADTQYFGPGTRLTVL.

The genes are TRBV27 and TRBJ2-7; D may correspond to TRBD1 or TRBD2 (7 bases each). Germline values: CDR1 MNHEY, CDR2 SMNVEV (reference sequence). The CDR3 extends over 16 amino acids. The germline V and J ends were trimmed by 3 bases and 2 bases, with 17 bases remaining between them. CDR3 DNA: TGTGCCAGCAGTTTTAGCCAGCCAGGGGGGGCCTACGAGCAGTACTTC. This translates into CASSFSQPGGAYEQYF.

This clonotype occurred a few times. The V call is TRBV7-9, the J call TRBJ1-2; D possibly corresponds to TRBD1 (6 bases). Trimming removed 5 bases at V and 4 bases at J, with 23 bases between. There are 17 residues in the CDR3. Germline-derived CDR1 and CDR2 are SEHNR and FQNEAQ (reference sequence). CDR3: CASSPAVAGVILYGYTF. In DNA, the CDR3 is TGTGCCAGCAGCCCCGCGGTGGCAGGGGTTATACTCTATGGCTACACCTTC.

CDR3 region: CASSFPSGISGEQYF. The CDR3, as DNA: TGTGCCAGCAGCTTCCCTAGCGGGATCTCTGGGGAGCAGTACTTC. This chain uses TRBV7-2 with TRBJ2-7; 9 bases are shared with TRBD2. The germline V gene has CDR1 SGHTA and CDR2 FQGNSA. This CDR3 comprises 15 residues. V was clipped by 3 bases and J by 7 bases; unmatched bases: 10.

This clonotype occurred a few times. V usage is TRBV12-3 or TRBV12-4 and J usage is TRBJ2-7; TRBD2 matches at 16 bases. V lost 6 bases to trimming and J lost 2 bases; unmatched junction nucleotides: 13. The CDR3 contains 19 residues. This CDR3 is CASSLTPGLAGGPAYEQYF. CDR3 bases: TGTGCCAGCAGCCTAACGCCGGGACTAGCGGGGGGGCCAGCCTACGAGCAGTACTTC.

There are a few counts of this clonotype. V is TRBV24-1 and J is TRBJ2-1; D possibly corresponds to TRBD2 (5 bases). Trimming removed 3 bases at V and 4 bases at J, with 15 bases between. This CDR3 is built from 16 residues. Germline V gene data show CDR1 as KGHDR and CDR2 as SFDVKD. The CDR3 region has the DNA TGTGCCACCAGTGATCGGACTGGGCGGAGATACAATGAGCAGTTCTTC. It specifies CATSDRTGRRYNEQFF.

The chain couples TRBV27 to TRBJ2-3; tentatively, D is TRBD2 (6 bases). Germline CDR1 is MNHEY and CDR2 is SMNVEV (reference sequence). The CDR3 contains 15 residues. V was trimmed by 2 bases and J by 3 bases, leaving 12 bases between them. Written as DNA, the CDR3 is TGTGCCAGCAGTTTAAACGGGGGTGGGACAGATACGCAGTATTTT. It codes for CASSLNGGGTDTQYF.

The chain joins TRBV5-1 to TRBJ1-3; D is undetermined. The CDR3 has 15 amino acids. Germline CDR1 reads SGHRS; CDR2 reads YFSETQ. V lost 2 bases, J lost 0 bases, and 9 bases lay in between. The CDR3 protein is CASSFDGSSGNTIYF. The CDR3, as DNA: TGCGCCAGCAGCTTTGACGGGTCCTCTGGAAACACCATATATTTT. Full variable domain (missing parts from reference TRBV5-1 and TRBJ1-3): KAGVTQTPRYLIKTRGQQVTLSCSPISGHRSVSWYQQTPGQGLQFLFEYFSETQRNKGNFPGRFSGRQFSNSRSEMNVSTLELGDSALYLCASSFDGSSGNTIYFGEGSWLTVV.

This sequence joins TRBV7-3 and TRBJ2-5; perhaps TRBD1 as D (5 bases). CDR3 length: 17 amino acids. V was shortened by 2 bases and J by 2 bases, with 18 bases between the two germline ends. Germline CDR1 SGHTA, CDR2 FQGTGA. The CDR3 is CASSLWGGRNRQETQYF. CDR3 in DNA: TGTGCCAGCAGCTTATGGGGCGGCCGGAATAGACAAGAGACCCAGTACTTC.

The chain recombines TRBV5-1 with TRBJ2-5; D might be TRBD2 (5 bases). The CDR3 totals 13 residues. V lost 2 bases to trimming and J lost 5 bases, with 10 bases between them. Germline loops: CDR1 SGHRS, CDR2 YFSETQ. The CDR3 sequence is CASSFGDRETQYF. The CDR3 region has the DNA TGCGCCAGCAGCTTCGGGGATCGGGAGACCCAGTACTTC.

Ten or more counts support this clonotype. V gene TRBV7-2 combines with J gene TRBJ2-7; D is unclear. This CDR3 contains 13 residues. Germline loops: CDR1 SGHTA, CDR2 FQGNSA. Trimming pared 2 bases from V and 7 bases from J, leaving 12 bases between. DNA for the CDR3: TGTGCCAGCAGCTTAAGCGTTTTGTGGGAGCAGTACTTC. Its protein product is CASSLSVLWEQYF.

This clonotype was counted a few times. The chain uses TRBV27 and TRBJ2-7; D could derive from TRBD1 or TRBD2 (6 bases each). This CDR3 has 13 amino acids. Between the trimmed V and J ends, which lost 6 bases and 3 bases, there was a span of 12 bases. The germline V gene encodes CDR1 MNHEY and CDR2 SMNVEV (reference sequence). The CDR3 DNA sequence: TGTGCCAGCAGCCCCGGGGGCATCTACGAGCAGTACTTC. It specifies CASSPGGIYEQYF.

This clonotype has more than one count but fewer than ten. The chain carries TRBV28 and TRBJ2-7; D is uncertain. Germline CDR1 is MDHEN and CDR2 is SYDVKM. Between the trimmed V and J ends, which lost 7 bases and 0 bases, there was a span of 7 bases. The CDR3 is 12 amino acids. The CDR3 coding sequence is TGTGCCAGCAAAGGGCTCTCCTACGAGCAGTACTTC. As protein: CASKGLSYEQYF.

This chain connects TRBV6-2 or TRBV6-3 to TRBJ1-4; TRBD1 is a possible D gene (5 bases). Trimming took off 7 bases at V and 4 bases at J, with 16 bases between the two ends. Germline CDR1 and CDR2: MNHEY and SVGEGT. The CDR3 totals 15 residues. The chain's CDR3 is CASKNVRDGNEKLFF. DNA of the CDR3: TGTGCCAGCAAGAACGTCCGGGACGGTAATGAAAAACTGTTTTTT.

V and J are TRBV12-3 or TRBV12-4 and TRBJ2-5; 11 nucleotides match TRBD2. This CDR3 has 14 residues. V lost 6 bases, J lost 5 bases, and 5 bases stayed unmatched. CDR3 in DNA: TGTGCCAGCAGGAAATCTAGCGGGAGGGAGACCCAGTACTTC. It yields the protein CASRKSSGRETQYF.